This TCR beta chain was documented in a study of blood T cell repertoires in COVID-19. Study at large: Acute and convalescent COVID-19 samples came from the United States, Italy and Spain.

Libraries were prepared by immunoSEQ multiplex PCR; TCRdb keeps only in-frame clonotypes and omits some of them. The sample contains 300,000 to 350,000 clones, 85% to 95% of which appear only once. Everyone who took part was roughly 18 to 89 years old, and they came from about two dozen US areas. This clone was observed a single time. The sample was PBMCs or T cells enriched from blood (not recorded which). The receptor comes from a woman under 40 who had been exposed to COVID-19.

The CDR3 spells CASSQFSYNEKLFF. The CDR3 DNA follows: TGCGCCAGCAGCCAATTTAGTTACAATGAAAAACTGTTTTTT. The chain carries TRBV4-3 and TRBJ1-4; D remains ambiguous. From germline, CDR1 is LGHNA and CDR2 YSLEER. The CDR3 covers 14 residues. V dropped 2 bases and J dropped 5 bases, with 9 bases sitting between them.